The next 19 T cell receptor beta chains were all read from a single sample in a study of cytotoxic CD8 clonotypes in ibrutinib-treated CLL. The method was immunoSEQ multiplex PCR; TCRdb's version includes in-frame clones alone and lacks a portion of them. Of almost 85,000 clones listed, roughly 86% are singletons. The material was PBMCs, obtained before ibrutinib treatment. These TCRs come from a human donor with chronic lymphocytic leukemia.

V and J are TRBV7-2 and TRBJ1-1; D is unclear. CDR1 is SGHTA, CDR2 FQGNSA, per germline. The CDR3 extends over 15 amino acids. Trimming cost V 1 base and J 1 base, with 10 bases left between them. CDR3 nucleotide sequence: TGTGCCAGCAGCTTAGGGCCACAGACGAACACTGAAGCTTTCTTT. Translated, it gives CASSLGPQTNTEAFF.

On this clone itself: One end of the junction is discordant with germline, which a read error may explain. V is TRBV18 and J is TRBJ2-3; D remains unclear. The germline CDR1 and CDR2 sequences are KGHSH and LQKENI. The CDR3 runs 17 residues. The CDR3: CASSPPGNRLVTDTQYF. The CDR3 DNA reads as TGTGCCAGCTCCCCACCAGGTAACAGACTCGTCACAGATACGCAGTATTTT.

The rearrangement uses TRBV15 and TRBJ1-5, with TRBD1 as a possible D gene (5 bases). The V end was cut by 3 bases, the J end by 7 bases, with 16 bases between. Germline lookup yields CDR1 LNHNV and CDR2 YYDKDF (reference sequence). The CDR3 sequence is 15 residues long. This chain's CDR3 is CATSRTGDQGQPQHF. DNA for the CDR3: TGTGCCACCAGCAGGACTGGGGATCAGGGACAGCCCCAGCATTTT.

This chain links TRBV4-3 with TRBJ2-3; 13 bases align to TRBD2. The V gene's germline CDR1 is LGHNA and CDR2 YSLEER. The V gene end was trimmed by 4 bases and the J gene end by 0 bases; junction bases not matched to a gene: 10. There are 19 residues in the CDR3. CDR3 amino acids: CASSRDSTSGRASTDTQYF. CDR3 in DNA: TGCGCCAGCAGCCGAGATTCTACTAGCGGGAGGGCTAGCACAGATACGCAGTATTTT.

The rearrangement uses TRBV4-1 and TRBJ2-1; 11 nucleotides align to TRBD2. The germline CDR1 and CDR2 sequences are MGHRA and YSYEKL. The CDR3 sequence is 15 residues long. V shed 5 bases, J shed 4 bases, and the junction held 4 bases outside the gene matches. The CDR3 nucleotides are TGCGCCAGCAGCAAAAGGACTAGCGGGTACAATGAGCAGTTCTTC. Encoded protein: CASSKRTSGYNEQFF.

The chain joins TRBV19 to TRBJ1-1; D not resolved. V was shortened by 7 bases and J by 4 bases, with 13 bases between the two germline ends. The CDR3 is made up of 13 amino acids. Germline CDR1 is LNHDA and CDR2 is SQIVND (reference sequence). The CDR3 bases are TGTGCCAGTATCTGGGGTGTTGGCACTGAAGCTTTCTTT. It yields the protein CASIWGVGTEAFF.

The chain couples TRBV5-4 to TRBJ2-3; weak D call: TRBD2 (5 bases). This CDR3 comprises 15 residues. V gave up 4 bases and J gave up 5 bases, with 17 bases separating them. Looked up from germline, CDR1 is SGHNT and CDR2 is YYREEE (reference sequence). The CDR3 is CASSLRVAGVDTQYF. The CDR3 DNA reads as TGTGCCAGCAGCCTCCGAGTTGCCGGGGTAGATACGCAGTATTTT. The full variable domain, completed using reference TRBV5-4 and TRBJ2-3, is ETGVTQSPTHLIKTRGQQVTLRCSSQSGHNTVSWYQQALGQGPQFIFQYYREEENGRGNFPPRFSGLQFPNYSSELNVNALELDDSALYLCASSLRVAGVDTQYFGPGTRLTVL.

This chain uses TRBV9 with TRBJ2-2; D is uncertain. CDR1 SGDLS and CDR2 YYNGEE come from the germline V gene. CDR3 length: 14 amino acids. V was trimmed by 0 bases and J by 6 bases, leaving 9 bases between them. CDR3 residues: CASSVALTAGELFF. The CDR3 coding sequence is TGTGCCAGCAGCGTAGCGTTGACTGCCGGGGAGCTGTTTTTT.

A word on this clone: The identical CDR3 is also encoded by other nucleotide sequences in the sample. V usage is TRBV29-1 and J usage is TRBJ2-7; D gene uncertain. Deletions cut 3 bases from V and 0 bases from J, with 3 bases between. The germline CDR1 and CDR2 sequences are SQVTM and ANQGSEA. The CDR3 runs 11 residues. The CDR3 spells CSVEGSYEQYF. The CDR3, as DNA: TGCAGCGTTGAGGGCTCCTACGAGCAGTACTTC.

The chain has TRBV11-3 and TRBJ2-5; D not resolved. V was trimmed by 1 base and J by 7 bases, leaving 10 bases between them. The CDR3 runs 13 residues. Germline V gene lookup returns CDR1 SGHNT and CDR2 YENEEA. The CDR3 protein is CASSLGPLWTQYF. CDR3 in DNA: TGTGCCAGCAGCTTAGGGCCGCTCTGGACCCAGTACTTC. The full variable domain, its missing parts supplied by reference TRBV11-3 and TRBJ2-5, is EAGVVQSPRYKIIEKKQPVAFWCNPISGHNTLYWYLQNLGQGPELLIRYENEEAVDDSQLPKDRFSAERLKGVDSTLKIQPAELGDSAVYLCASSLGPLWTQYFGPGTRLLVL.

This clone was recorded once. This chain joins TRBV9 and TRBJ1-2; 8 bases line up with TRBD1. V was clipped by 3 bases and J by 8 bases; unmatched bases: 12. This CDR3 contains 15 residues. CDR1 is SGDLS and CDR2 is YYNGEE in the germline V gene. The DNA of the CDR3 is TGTGCCAGCAGCGGTGGACAGGGCCCCCTATCCGGCTACACCTTC. Residues: CASSGGQGPLSGYTF.

V is TRBV4-1 and J is TRBJ2-5; tentatively, D is TRBD2 (6 bases). The CDR3 has 15 residues. Trimming took off 2 bases at V and 5 bases at J, with 15 bases between the two ends. The germline CDR1 and CDR2 sequences are MGHRA and YSYEKL. The DNA of the CDR3 is TGCGCCAGCAGCCAATGGGAGAACCGGGAGGAGACCCAGTACTTC. It encodes CASSQWENREETQYF.

This sequence joins TRBV6-5 and TRBJ2-5; D gene unclear. CDR3 length: 14 amino acids. Germline-derived CDR1 and CDR2 are MNHEY and SVGAGI. With 0 bases removed from V and 0 bases from J, the gap between germline ends came to 5 bases. CDR3 DNA: TGTGCCAGCAGTTACTCTGGGAACCAAGAGACCCAGTACTTC. Translation: CASSYSGNQETQYF.

This chain joins TRBV10-3 and TRBJ2-7; D is possibly TRBD2 (6 bases). Trimming left V 4 bases short and J 0 bases short, with 10 bases between. This CDR3 contains 14 residues. Germline assignment: CDR1 ENHRY and CDR2 SYGVKD. The CDR3: CAISARGNSYEQYF. CDR3 in DNA: TGTGCCATCAGTGCGCGGGGAAACTCCTACGAGCAGTACTTC.

The chain links TRBV28 to TRBJ2-3; D ambiguous. CDR3 length: 14 residues. Germline-derived CDR1 and CDR2 are MDHEN and SYDVKM. Between the trimmed V and J ends, which lost 1 base and 0 bases, there was a span of 5 bases. The CDR3 here is CASSLFRSTDTQYF. Written as DNA, the CDR3 is TGTGCCAGCAGTTTATTCAGGAGCACAGATACGCAGTATTTT.

This chain uses TRBV4-3 with TRBJ2-2; D call uncertain. Germline loops: CDR1 LGHNA, CDR2 YSLEER. CDR3 size: 14 residues. Deletions cut 3 bases from V and 2 bases from J, with 7 bases between. CDR3 nucleotide sequence: TGCGCCAGCAGCCATTCACCTAACACCGGGGAGCTGTTTTTT. Translation gives CASSHSPNTGELFF.

The chain uses TRBV5-1 and TRBJ1-2; possibly TRBD1 for D (5 bases). CDR1 is SGHRS and CDR2 is YFSETQ in the germline V gene. There are 14 residues in the CDR3. V was shortened by 0 bases and J by 7 bases, with 13 bases between the two germline ends. The CDR3 DNA reads TGCGCCAGCAGCTTGGAAGGGGTGTCGGGTGGCTACACCTTC. It specifies CASSLEGVSGGYTF.

The CDR3 protein is CASSTTTYEQYF. CDR3 nucleotide sequence: TGTGCCAGTAGTACCACTACCTACGAGCAGTACTTC. V is TRBV19 and J is TRBJ2-7; D gene uncertain. The length of the CDR3 is 12 residues. Between the trimmed V and J ends, which lost 4 bases and 2 bases, there was a span of 6 bases. Germline values: CDR1 LNHDA, CDR2 SQIVND (reference sequence).

This chain uses TRBV6-6 with TRBJ1-3; 7 bases fit TRBD1. V lost 5 bases and J lost 0; bases outside the gene matches: 4. Germline V gene lookup returns CDR1 MNHNY and CDR2 SVGAGI (reference sequence). The CDR3 has 15 amino acids. This CDR3 is CASSTSGGSGNTIYF. DNA of the CDR3: TGTGCCAGCAGTACATCAGGGGGCTCTGGAAACACCATATATTTT.